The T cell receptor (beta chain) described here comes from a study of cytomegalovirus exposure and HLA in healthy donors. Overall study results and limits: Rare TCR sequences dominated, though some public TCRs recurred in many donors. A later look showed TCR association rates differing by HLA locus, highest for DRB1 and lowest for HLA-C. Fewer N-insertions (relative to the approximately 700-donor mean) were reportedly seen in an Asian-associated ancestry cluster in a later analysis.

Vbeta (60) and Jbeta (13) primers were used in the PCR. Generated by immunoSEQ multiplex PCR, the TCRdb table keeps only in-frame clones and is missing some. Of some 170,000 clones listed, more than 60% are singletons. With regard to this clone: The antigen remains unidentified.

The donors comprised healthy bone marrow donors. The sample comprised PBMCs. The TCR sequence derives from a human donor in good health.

CDR3 DNA: TGTGCTAGTGCACGGGGGTTCGGAAACACCATATATTTT. Translation gives CASARGFGNTIYF. This sequence joins TRBV12-5 and TRBJ1-3; maybe TRBD1 (5 bases). The CDR3 contains 13 residues. Germline assignment: CDR1 LGHNT and CDR2 FRNRAP. Trimming took 7 bases from V and 4 from J, leaving 11 bases between them.